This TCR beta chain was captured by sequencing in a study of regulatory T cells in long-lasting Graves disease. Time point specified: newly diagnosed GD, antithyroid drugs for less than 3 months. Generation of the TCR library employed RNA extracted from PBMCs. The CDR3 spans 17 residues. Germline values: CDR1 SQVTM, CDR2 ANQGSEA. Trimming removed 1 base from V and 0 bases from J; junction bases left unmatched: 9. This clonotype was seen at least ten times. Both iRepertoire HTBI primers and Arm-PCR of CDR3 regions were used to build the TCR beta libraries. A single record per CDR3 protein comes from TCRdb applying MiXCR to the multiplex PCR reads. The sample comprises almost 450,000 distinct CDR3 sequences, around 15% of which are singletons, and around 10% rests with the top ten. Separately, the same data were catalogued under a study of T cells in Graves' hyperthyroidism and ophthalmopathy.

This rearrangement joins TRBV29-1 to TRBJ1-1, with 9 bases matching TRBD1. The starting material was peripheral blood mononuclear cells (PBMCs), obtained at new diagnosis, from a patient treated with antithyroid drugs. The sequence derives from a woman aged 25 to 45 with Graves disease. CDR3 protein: CSVEGGTGTGMNTEAFF. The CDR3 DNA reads TGCAGCGTTGAAGGGGGGACAGGGACGGGGATGAACACTGAAGCTTTCTTT.